The clone carrying this T cell receptor (beta chain) was found a few times. The target antigen is unknown. After removal of 0 bases from V and 6 bases from J, the junction contained 3 bases not matched to a gene. The CDR3 consists of 15 residues. CDR1 and CDR2 from the germline V gene are LGHNA and YSLEER. This sample was taken from a study of blood T cells in healthy people across ages. General observations from the study: PBMCs went unsorted, and a conclusive naive versus antigen-experienced comparison was therefore prevented.

Sample-barcoded 5' priming and a J-beta primer mix drove a second PCR of roughly 6 to 12 cycles. TCRdb passed the 5' RACE reads through MiXCR, listing each CDR3 protein once. This repertoire shows around 800,000 distinct CDR3 sequences, 44% found once; its top ten account for approximately 19%. What was sequenced was blood. V usage is TRBV4-3 and J usage is TRBJ2-7, with TRBD1 matching over 12 bases. This TCR came from a man aged 55 to 70 in good health. The CDR3 DNA is TGCGCCAGCAGCCAAGATCGGGACAGGGGGCGCGAGCAGTACTTC. It encodes CASSQDRDRGREQYF.